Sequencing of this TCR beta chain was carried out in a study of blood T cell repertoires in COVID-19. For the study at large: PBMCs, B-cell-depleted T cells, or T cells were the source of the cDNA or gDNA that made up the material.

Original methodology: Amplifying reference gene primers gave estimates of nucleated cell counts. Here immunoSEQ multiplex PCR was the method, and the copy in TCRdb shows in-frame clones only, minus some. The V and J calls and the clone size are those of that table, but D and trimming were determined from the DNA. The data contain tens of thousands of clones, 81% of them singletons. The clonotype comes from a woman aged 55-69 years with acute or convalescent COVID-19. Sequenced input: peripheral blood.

This chain's CDR3 is CASSQDRVAGELFF. As DNA, the CDR3 is TGTGCCAGCAGCCAAGATCGAGTGGCCGGGGAGCTGTTTTTT. The gene calls are TRBV3-1 (or the pseudogene TRBV3-2) and TRBJ2-2, with unresolved D. Germline V gene lookup returns CDR1 LGHDT and CDR2 YNNKEL (reference sequence). V shed 0 bases and J shed 6 bases, with 8 bases lying between them. The CDR3 is made up of 14 amino acids.